This passage covers 20 T cell receptor beta chains from one sample sequenced in a study of T cell repertoires in cytomegalovirus infection. TCRdb fed the reads into MiXCR, producing one record per CDR3 protein. The table includes 150,000 to 200,000 distinct CDR3 sequences, around 20% detected once. Sequenced material: PBMCs. The receptors shown here come from a human donor in good health (CMV status not recorded). Some clones in this sample may be carry-over from other donors' samples.

The sample holds a few counts of this clonotype. V is TRBV20-1 and J is TRBJ1-1; 8 bases are shared with TRBD1. V lost 1 base, J lost 10 bases, and 8 bases stayed unmatched. The germline V gene has CDR1 DFQATT and CDR2 SNEGSKA (reference sequence). This CDR3 has 13 residues. Here the CDR3 reads CSARGQRTGPAFF. CDR3 coding DNA: TGCAGTGCTAGAGGGCAACGGACAGGGCCAGCTTTCTTT.

This clonotype was recorded at least ten times. The V and J genes are TRBV6-6 and TRBJ2-1, with D perhaps matching TRBD2 (6 bases). Trimming stripped 5 bases from V and 7 bases from J, with 9 bases between. The CDR3 loop spans 12 amino acids. CDR1 and CDR2 (germline): MNHNY, SVGAGI (reference sequence). The CDR3 coding sequence is TGTGCCAGCAGTACCGGGGGTAATGAGCAGTTCTTC. It yields the protein CASSTGGNEQFF.

This clonotype was recorded at least ten times. This sequence joins TRBV7-8 and TRBJ2-7, with 9 bases identical to TRBD1. The CDR3 has 16 residues. Trimming cost V 4 bases and J 4 bases; bases outside gene matches: 11. Germline-derived CDR1 and CDR2 are SGHVS and FQNEAQ. The DNA for the CDR3 is TGTGCCAGCAGCTCGATGAGGGACAGGGATTTATACGAGCAGTACTTC. Its protein is CASSSMRDRDLYEQYF.

This clonotype was observed a handful of times. The chain joins TRBV13 to TRBJ2-1; 7 bases fit TRBD1. The CDR3 has 16 amino acids. Looked up from germline, CDR1 is PRHDT and CDR2 is FYEKMQ (reference sequence). The V segment lost 1 base and the J segment 7 bases; nucleotides outside the gene matches: 10. The CDR3 loop is CASSLAAGGATNEQFF. The CDR3, as DNA: TGTGCCAGCAGCTTAGCGGCAGGGGGTGCCACAAATGAGCAGTTCTTC.

The chain links TRBV9 to TRBJ2-7; 9 bases agree with TRBD2. The CDR3 has 15 residues. J gave up 3 bases and V 1 base, and 5 bases lay outside the gene matches. Germline V gene lookup returns CDR1 SGDLS and CDR2 YYNGEE. The CDR3 DNA is TGTGCCAGCAGCGTAAGGCGACTAGCGGTCTACGAGCAGTACTTC. The encoded protein is CASSVRRLAVYEQYF.

The rearrangement uses TRBV6-5 and TRBJ1-2; D is uncertain. With 5 bases removed from V and 7 bases from J, the gap between germline ends came to 17 bases. The CDR3 length is 14 residues. The germline V gene has CDR1 MNHEY and CDR2 SVGAGI. CDR3 sequence: CASSVAGKGGGYTF. DNA of the CDR3: TGTGCCAGCAGTGTGGCGGGAAAAGGTGGTGGCTACACCTTC.

This clonotype occurred many times. J is TRBJ2-2 and V is TRBV12-3 or TRBV12-4, with D possibly called TRBD1 or TRBD2 (5 bases each). The CDR3 contains 12 residues. V was clipped by 3 bases and J by 6 bases, with 5 bases between them. The CDR3 DNA is TGTGCCAGCAGTTTGGGGGCCGGGGAGCTGTTTTTT. This encodes CASSLGAGELFF.

The chain carries TRBV12-3 or TRBV12-4 and TRBJ2-6; no clear D. The CDR3 is 14 amino acids. V dropped 3 bases and J dropped 1 base, with 4 bases sitting between them. This CDR3 reads CASSFESGANVLTF. DNA for the CDR3: TGTGCCAGCAGTTTCGAATCTGGGGCCAACGTCCTGACTTTC.

The chain couples TRBV7-3 to TRBJ2-2, with D possibly TRBD2 on 5 matching bases. The ends were cut back, 0 bases at V and 8 bases at J, with 10 bases in the middle. CDR1 and CDR2 from the germline V gene are SGHTA and FQGTGA. The CDR3 spans 14 residues. DNA for the CDR3: TGTGCCAGCAGCTTAACGCTCGGGATTGGGGAGCTGTTTTTT. As protein: CASSLTLGIGELFF.

The rearrangement uses TRBV19 and TRBJ2-5, with TRBD2 matching 10 bases. Germline-derived CDR1 and CDR2 are LNHDA and SQIVND (reference sequence). V lost 3 bases to trimming and J lost 5 bases; unmatched junction nucleotides: 15. CDR3 length equals 18 residues. The CDR3 nucleotides are TGTGCCAGTAGTATGAGTCTAACTAGCGGGGCCACCGGGGAGACCCAGTACTTC. Translating it yields CASSMSLTSGATGETQYF.

Ten or more counts support this clonotype. The chain is built from TRBV28 and TRBJ1-1; unclear D gene. Germline V gives CDR1 MDHEN, CDR2 SYDVKM. This CDR3 spans 16 amino acids. With 1 base removed from V and 0 bases from J, the gap between germline ends came to 12 bases. For the CDR3, the DNA is TGTGCCAGCAGTTTATCCCAGACTCGAATGAACACTGAAGCTTTCTTT. Encoded protein: CASSLSQTRMNTEAFF. The complete variable domain, with remaining parts taken from reference TRBV28 and TRBJ1-1, reads DVKVTQSSRYLVKRTGEKVFLECVQDMDHENMFWYRQDPGLGLRLIYFSYDVKMKEKGDIPEGYSVSREKKERFSLILESASTNQTSMYLCASSLSQTRMNTEAFFGQGTRLTVV.

The rearrangement links TRBV6-6 to TRBJ2-2; the match to TRBD1 covers 9 bases. This CDR3 has 16 residues. Per the germline V gene, CDR1 is MNHNY and CDR2 is SVGAGI (reference sequence). The J segment lost 0 bases and the V segment lost 2 bases, leaving 1 base of the junction unmatched. This chain's CDR3 is CASSYTGGANTGELFF. The CDR3 DNA sequence: TGTGCCAGCAGTTACACAGGGGGCGCGAACACCGGGGAGCTGTTTTTT.

This clonotype has a handful of counts. This rearrangement joins TRBV5-4 to TRBJ1-2, with 8 positions matching TRBD1. Looked up from germline, CDR1 is SGHNT and CDR2 is YYREEE (reference sequence). The CDR3 spans 15 residues. The V segment lost 2 bases and the J segment 2 bases; nucleotides outside the gene matches: 5. The DNA of the CDR3 is TGTGCCAGCAGCTTTTTCGGACAGGGAAACTATGGCTACACCTTC. Protein product: CASSFFGQGNYGYTF.

J is TRBJ2-5 and V is TRBV19; no reliable D call. Trimming removed 8 bases from V and 2 bases from J, with 15 bases in between. The V gene's germline CDR1 is LNHDA and CDR2 SQIVND (reference sequence). This CDR3 region has 14 residues. The DNA for the CDR3 is TGTGCCAGTTCCGAAGGGCGGAAACAAGAGACCCAGTACTTC. Its translation is CASSEGRKQETQYF.

This clonotype was observed at least ten times. The gene calls are TRBV7-2 and TRBJ2-7; TRBD1 or TRBD2 may be the D gene (6 bases each). The CDR3 loop spans 15 amino acids. Germline loops: CDR1 SGHTA, CDR2 FQGNSA. Between the trimmed V and J ends, which lost 4 bases and 5 bases, there was a span of 18 bases. CDR3 sequence (DNA): TGTGCCAGCAGCTCGGCCTTCGGGGGCAGCCACGAGCAGTACTTC. This encodes CASSSAFGGSHEQYF.

This clonotype occurred a few times. The chain has TRBV28 and TRBJ2-1; D remains ambiguous. The CDR3 is 13 residues long. The germline V gene encodes CDR1 MDHEN and CDR2 SYDVKM. V lost 2 bases to trimming and J lost 5 bases, with 7 bases between them. DNA of the CDR3: TGTGCCAGCAGTTTAAGACCACACAATGAGCAGTTCTTC. Translation gives CASSLRPHNEQFF.

The chain is built from TRBV6-1 and TRBJ2-3, with 9 bases aligning to TRBD1. V was pared by 10 bases and J by 3 bases, with 8 bases of the junction left unmatched. This CDR3 has 14 residues. The V gene's germline CDR1 is MNHNS and CDR2 SASEGT. The CDR3 DNA reads as TGTGCCACCAAGATTGGACAGGGGACAGATACGCAGTATTTT. It yields the protein CATKIGQGTDTQYF.

This clonotype was observed a handful of times. V is TRBV5-1 and J is TRBJ1-1; D gene unclear. V was trimmed by 1 base and J by 2 bases, leaving 9 bases between them. Germline V gives CDR1 SGHRS, CDR2 YFSETQ. This CDR3 has 14 amino acids. DNA of the CDR3: TGCGCCAGCAGCTTGTTACAGAGCAACACTGAAGCTTTCTTT. Residues: CASSLLQSNTEAFF.

The chain couples TRBV28 to TRBJ1-2; D unclear. In germline, CDR1 is MDHEN, CDR2 SYDVKM. V was shortened by 3 bases and J by 8 bases, with 25 bases between the two germline ends. The CDR3 is made up of 17 amino acids. DNA of the CDR3: TGTGCCAGCAGTTTTCACCTCGAGGGCACCCCTATGGAGGGCTACACCTTC. It codes for CASSFHLEGTPMEGYTF.

V usage is TRBV7-2 and J usage is TRBJ2-2, with 7 bases identical to TRBD1. CDR1 is SGHTA, CDR2 FQGNSA, per germline. The V and J ends lost 4 bases and 6 bases, in that order; junction bases with no gene match: 5. The CDR3 is made up of 14 amino acids. CDR3 bases: TGTGCCAGCAGCTGGCGACAGGGAGCCGGGGAGCTGTTTTTT. Amino acid sequence: CASSWRQGAGELFF.